A single sample is the source of the 3 T cell receptor beta chains below, sequenced in a study of control samples from healthy donors and cancer patients. Generated by immunoSEQ multiplex PCR, the TCRdb table keeps only in-frame clones and is missing some. The table lists around 67,000 clones, roughly 89% of them singletons. Sequencing used PBMCs. The receptors originated from a man in his sixties with colorectal cancer.

The chain has TRBV7-2 and TRBJ2-2; D uncertain. This CDR3 has 13 amino acids. Germline CDR1 and CDR2: SGHTA and FQGNSA. The V end lost 4 bases, the J end lost 6 bases, and 9 bases lay between the germline ends. In DNA form, the CDR3 reads TGTGCCAGCAGCTCCTGGAAGGCCGGGGAGCTGTTTTTT. It translates to CASSSWKAGELFF.

The chain carries TRBV3-1 (or the pseudogene TRBV3-2) and TRBJ1-1; D is ambiguous. Germline loops: CDR1 LGHDT, CDR2 YNNKEL (reference sequence). Trimming took 1 base from V and 6 from J, leaving 9 bases between them. The CDR3 consists of 13 residues. The CDR3 sequence is CASSQVHKSEAFF. In nucleotides, the CDR3 is TGTGCCAGCAGCCAAGTCCACAAGTCTGAAGCTTTCTTT.

The V gene is TRBV7-2, the J gene TRBJ2-3; no definite D call. CDR1 and CDR2 from the germline V gene are SGHTA and FQGNSA. This CDR3 has 11 amino acids. The CDR3 loop reads CAFAATDTQYF. CDR3 bases: TGTGCATTCGCCGCAACAGATACGCAGTATTTT.